The clone carrying this T cell receptor beta chain was seen more than once but under ten times. Its target is not known. A single record per CDR3 protein comes from TCRdb applying MiXCR to the RT-PCR reads. This table has 250,000 to 350,000 distinct CDR3 sequences, 20% to 25% appearing once. The record originates from a study of response to subunit inactivated influenza vaccine. Study-level results: Each seasonal flu vaccination may recruit only limited new T cells, authors suggested.

This CDR3 is 16 amino acids long. CDR1 MNHNS and CDR2 SASEGT come from the germline V gene. The ends lost 5 bases at V and 6 bases at J; junction bases unmatched: 11. Specimen: PBMCs from blood, collected 21 months after vaccination. The chain carries TRBV6-1 and TRBJ2-7, with 12 bases fitting TRBD1. This sequence was found in a man between 45 and 75 years old who received an inactivated influenza vaccine. CDR3 loop: CASSKRDRGRRGEQYF. For the CDR3, the DNA is TGTGCCAGCAGTAAAAGGGACAGGGGGCGGAGGGGCGAGCAGTACTTC.